This TCR beta chain was obtained from a study of shared clonotypes between healthy human individuals (dated by TCRdb to 2018 to 2020). Regarding the complete study: A couple of women and a few men aged 18 to 49 years were included in the cohort. Libraries were prepared and TCR repertoires were sequenced by different laboratories using diverse techniques, in order to increase sequencing depth and limit assay-specific biases. To estimate repertoire size and how much clonotype sharing occurs between individuals, the study deeply sequenced the blood TCR repertoires of roughly 5 healthy adults. For each donor, CD4 naive and CD4 memory were each run on three plates, CD8 naive on two plates, and CD8 memory on one plate. Between about 0.85 and 9.5 billion PBMCs per donor were obtained by leukapheresis. Findings and caveats that apply to the study as a whole: Larger estimated clonotype richness was generally found for naive subsets than for memory subsets. The small number of donors limited the genetic and exposure-history diversity represented. Incomplete sequencing was indicated by rarefaction of sorted-subset datasets, despite the large sequencing depth. Sampling was limited to blood, and TCR repertoires in tissue likely differ from TCR repertoires in blood. Compared with non-shared clonotypes, the clonotypes found in all four sorted-subset donors had higher generation probabilities. Sharing across four donors was observed for approximately 5% of naive CD4, 3% to 3.5% of naive CD8, over 2% of memory CD4, and roughly 0.4% of memory CD8 clonotypes. Pairwise subsampling led to the expectation that sequencing depth would affect the degree of clonotype sharing among donors.

Using the deep immunoSEQ assay, multiplex PCR amplified TCR CDR3 regions from genomic DNA. Extracted genomic DNA from each cell subset was spread evenly across all wells of several immunoSEQ 96-well plates, with each plate serving as a replicate. For sorted subsets, each replicate PCR was loaded with about 200 ng genomic DNA, equivalent to 30,000 or so T cell genomes. Purified libraries were quantified with a Qubit 3.0 fluorometer, sized on a Bioanalyzer 2100, and re-quantified with the KAPA Library Quantification kit. Each immunoSEQ 96-well plate was sequenced on its own single-read 150-cycle Illumina NextSeq 550 flow cell. Per the original workflow: Because the immunoSEQ output held only junctional sequences and lacked quality scores, the filtering could not match the filtering applied to full-length reads. Sequences were annotated with PyIR, a Python wrapper for IgBLAST v1.9, using IMGT germline references to assign V/J genes and CDR3. Any read was removed if the V/J assignment was weak (E-value above 1e-6), the CDR3 was missing, or the read contained stop codons, out-of-frame junctions, or ambiguous translated residues. V3J clonotypes were defined by identical inferred V gene, J gene, and CDR3 amino acid sequence. Percentage overlap between repertoires was calculated by dividing the number of shared unique clonotypes by the size of the smaller repertoire. RTK rarefaction, the Chao1 estimator, and Recon v2.1 estimates of unobserved clonotypes were used to assess repertoire richness. Generation probabilities for all TCRbeta clonotypes obtained by the gDNA method from a handful of donors were computed using OLGA. TCRdb mirrors the immuneACCESS table, restricted to in-frame sequences. Some clones are absent from its copies; in checked studies, under half trace to an unresolved V gene, and the reason for the others is unknown. V and J calls and clone size come straight from that table; D and trimming were deduced from the DNA. The sample table records approximately 740,000 clones; approximately 74% of these occur just once. The ten largest make up over 1.5% of the sample.

This clone was picked up a small number of times. The target of this receptor is not known. No quality values exist for individual bases; no much larger clone is one base distant. V drops 6 bases and J drops 3 bases, leaving 17 bases in between. The CDR1 and CDR2 encoded by the germline V gene are MDHEN and SYDVKM. Including cysteine and phenylalanine, the CDR3 has 15 amino acids. Just the 45-base CDR3 DNA is kept, in frame starting at base 1. The donors were healthy, HIV-negative adults with no recently reported acute infections or vaccinations. Every donor was a Caucasian adult residing in Nashville, Tennessee, USA. CD4+ T cells were enriched by magnetic negative selection, after which naive cells were positively selected on CD45RA and the negative fraction was taken as the memory subset. After blood collection by leukapheresis, PBMCs were isolated using Ficoll-Histopaque density gradient centrifugation and then cryopreserved in the vapor phase of liquid nitrogen. Analytical flow cytometry was used to check the purity and quantity of each magnetically sorted T cell population. From each sorted fraction, genomic DNA was isolated and quantified by UV absorbance on a Nanodrop 2000c.

This receptor was taken from a woman aged 25 to 39 in good health. The chain links TRBV28 with TRBJ1-1, with the D gene not clear enough to name. The sample comprised memory CD4+ T cells sorted from blood. The cell subset or site label, read with the paper, signifies: CD45RA-negative fraction. The CDR3 region has the sequence CASRPPSSRDTEAFF. The bases are TGTGCCAGCAGGCCTCCGTCCTCGCGGGACACTGAAGCTTTCTTT.